The 9 T cell receptor beta chains below all came from one sample that was sequenced in a study of shared clonotypes between healthy human individuals. Here immunoSEQ multiplex PCR was the method, and the copy in TCRdb shows in-frame clones only, minus some. The sample lists approximately 1.4 million clones; 95% to 99% were seen once. Sequencing was performed on naive CD4+ T cells sorted from blood. Subset: CD45RA+ positively selected. The receptors here all came from a man aged 30 to 39 in good health.

CDR3 loop: CASSLAGGSGSYEQYF. The CDR3 DNA sequence: TGCGCCAGCAGCTTGGCGGGGGGCTCCGGTAGCTACGAGCAGTACTTC. The chain couples TRBV5-1 to TRBJ2-7; D is perhaps TRBD2 (7 bases). Germline-derived CDR1 and CDR2 are SGHRS and YFSETQ. This CDR3 spans 16 amino acids. Trimming stripped 0 bases from V and 3 bases from J, with 16 bases between.

This clone was seen only once. V usage is TRBV18 and J usage is TRBJ2-2; weak D call: TRBD2 (5 bases). The CDR3 is 17 amino acids. Deletions cut 2 bases from V and 6 bases from J, with 19 bases between. The V gene's germline CDR1 is KGHSH and CDR2 LQKENI. The CDR3 DNA follows: TGTGCCAGCTCACCAGACTTTCGGGGTGCGGGTTCCGGGGAGCTGTTTTTT. Amino acids: CASSPDFRGAGSGELFF.

The gene calls are TRBV9 and TRBJ2-3; 9 bases match TRBD2. Germline V lookup: CDR1 SGDLS, CDR2 YYNGEE. The CDR3 has 15 amino acids. V shed 2 bases, J shed 6 bases, and the junction held 7 bases outside the gene matches. CDR3 DNA: TGTGCCAGCAGCGTCTCCGGGACTAGCAGGGATACGCAGTATTTT. This sequence encodes CASSVSGTSRDTQYF.

This chain uses TRBV5-1 with TRBJ2-5, with 7 bases lining up with TRBD1. The CDR3 spans 17 residues. Germline trimming cut 4 bases from V and 3 bases from J; bases unmatched to any gene: 15. Germline CDR1 reads SGHRS; CDR2 reads YFSETQ. CDR3: CASSRVVNTGTEETQYF. The CDR3 coding sequence is TGCGCCAGCAGCCGGGTTGTAAATACCGGGACAGAAGAGACCCAGTACTTC. Full variable domain (rest looked up from reference TRBV5-1 and TRBJ2-5): KAGVTQTPRYLIKTRGQQVTLSCSPISGHRSVSWYQQTPGQGLQFLFEYFSETQRNKGNFPGRFSGRQFSNSRSEMNVSTLELGDSALYLCASSRVVNTGTEETQYFGPGTRLLVL.

The V gene is TRBV7-2, the J gene TRBJ1-5; D unclear. The CDR3 is made up of 15 amino acids. With 1 base removed from V and 0 bases from J, the gap between germline ends came to 7 bases. Germline CDR1 is SGHTA and CDR2 is FQGNSA. CDR3 loop: CASSLGVGSNQPQHF. CDR3 sequence (DNA): TGTGCCAGCAGCTTAGGGGTTGGTAGCAATCAGCCCCAGCATTTT.

The CDR3 loop reads CASFWRLAGGYEQYF. The CDR3, as DNA: TGTGCCAGCTTTTGGAGACTAGCGGGAGGTTACGAGCAGTACTTC. The rearrangement links TRBV6-4 to TRBJ2-7, with 13 bases lining up with TRBD2. The CDR3 covers 15 residues. V lost 8 bases, J lost 4 bases, and 8 bases stayed unmatched. Germline V gene data show CDR1 as MRHNA and CDR2 as SNTAGT.

The rearrangement uses TRBV2 and TRBJ1-4; D not resolved. Germline CDR1 is SNHLY and CDR2 is FYNNEI. The CDR3 has 13 residues. V shed 6 bases and J shed 5 bases, with 10 bases lying between them. The CDR3 spells CASRSGYNEKLFF. CDR3 coding DNA: TGTGCCAGCAGGAGTGGGTACAATGAAAAACTGTTTTTT. Variable domain in full (rest from reference TRBV2 and TRBJ1-4): EPEVTQTPSHQVTQMGQEVILRCVPISNHLYFYWYRQILGQKVEFLVSFYNNEISEKSEIFDDQFSVERPDGSNFTLKIRSTKLEDSAMYFCASRSGYNEKLFFGSGTQLSVL.

The chain links TRBV7-9 to TRBJ1-3; the match to TRBD1 covers 7 bases. The V segment lost 5 bases and the J segment 0 bases; nucleotides outside the gene matches: 7. The germline CDR1 and CDR2 sequences are SEHNR and FQNEAQ (reference sequence). CDR3 length equals 16 residues. The CDR3 spells CASSPTGTSSGNTIYF. The CDR3 coding sequence is TGTGCCAGCAGCCCGACAGGGACTTCCTCTGGAAACACCATATATTTT.

The chain couples TRBV27 to TRBJ2-2; D is uncertain. The CDR3 has 13 residues. The V end lost 1 base, the J end lost 6 bases, and 6 bases lay between the germline ends. The V gene's germline CDR1 is MNHEY and CDR2 SMNVEV (reference sequence). CDR3 sequence: CASSLLGSGELFF. Here the CDR3 DNA reads TGTGCCAGCAGTTTATTGGGTTCCGGGGAGCTGTTTTTT.